These T cell receptor beta chains were read from a single sample in a study of blood T cell repertoires in COVID-19. Data came from immunoSEQ multiplex PCR; TCRdb stores just in-frame clones and leaves some out. The repertoire has roughly 250,000 clones, about 88% of them found once; the top ten carry 1.5% to 2%. Material: PBMCs or T cells enriched from blood (not recorded which). These receptors were taken from a woman in her forties or fifties who had recovered from COVID-19. The CDR3 runs from the conserved cysteine through the conserved F or W. The order of the fields is V gene, CDR3 protein.

V gene: TRBV5-6; CDR3 protein: CASSWGRLQETQYF
V gene: TRBV12-3/TRBV12-4; CDR3 protein: CASSLPLGGPQHF
V gene: TRBV5-1; CDR3 protein: CASSGTTDQETQYF
V gene: TRBV5-1; CDR3 protein: CASSFTTLGYGETQYF
V gene: TRBV13; CDR3 protein: CASSLRVGEQFF
V gene: TRBV5-1; CDR3 protein: CASSLGGTGFEAFF
V gene: TRBV27; CDR3 protein: CASSLRIQREGLDTQYF
V gene: TRBV28; CDR3 protein: CASSLGRDRDYEQYF
V gene: TRBV14; CDR3 protein: CASSQDRFQAFF
V gene: TRBV12-3/TRBV12-4; CDR3 protein: CASSLGLDYGYTF
V gene: TRBV29-1; CDR3 protein: CSVDDLAGGSEQFF
V gene: TRBV9; CDR3 protein: CASSGGRGGDTQYF
V gene: TRBV24-1; CDR3 protein: CATSHGETQYF
V gene: TRBV24-1; CDR3 protein: CATSGATTSGVYNEQFF
V gene: TRBV24-1; CDR3 protein: CATSDLGTSGSANTGELFF
V gene: TRBV7-2; CDR3 protein: CASSLGTSGPDTQYF
V gene: TRBV28; CDR3 protein: CASSLTRSPLHF
V gene: TRBV9; CDR3 protein: CASSVPLIVSSYEQYF
V gene: TRBV2; CDR3 protein: CASSVGLVAGEGEQFF
V gene: TRBV6-5; CDR3 protein: CASKSGLAGELQYF
V gene: TRBV6-5; CDR3 protein: CASSLVFGELFF
V gene: TRBV2; CDR3 protein: CASSEREGDQPQHF
V gene: TRBV5-5; CDR3 protein: CASSLKLLAGGTYEQYF
V gene: TRBV7-2; CDR3 protein: CASSPGTGGNTEAFF
V gene: TRBV5-5; CDR3 protein: CASTPRGTDQPQHF
V gene: TRBV19; CDR3 protein: CASSFRIPQRRADLNEQFF
V gene: TRBV4-1; CDR3 protein: CASGQALNTGELFF
V gene: TRBV7-9; CDR3 protein: CASSPSGGLGYNEQFF
V gene: TRBV28; CDR3 protein: CASRTGDRGYNEQFF
V gene: TRBV11-1; CDR3 protein: CATGQGTYTEAFF
V gene: TRBV5-1; CDR3 protein: CASSTYTGGYTF
V gene: TRBV10-1; CDR3 protein: CASSESPRGNTIYF
V gene: TRBV7-7; CDR3 protein: CASSPGQLYTGELFF
V gene: TRBV28; CDR3 protein: CASRGTSGVYEQYF
V gene: TRBV18; CDR3 protein: CASSTRLAGTDTQYF
V gene: TRBV27; CDR3 protein: CASIGGYTEAFF
V gene: TRBV2; CDR3 protein: CASSESWDSFNEKLFF
V gene: TRBV16; CDR3 protein: CASSVQNSNGYTF
V gene: TRBV30; CDR3 protein: CAWSQGSDGYTF
V gene: TRBV4-2; CDR3 protein: CASSQARTTEYEQYF
V gene: TRBV3-1/TRBV3-2; CDR3 protein: CASSQGGVGAFDTEAFF
V gene: TRBV4-1; CDR3 protein: CASSPPPEGNTIYF
V gene: TRBV28; CDR3 protein: CASSRTRGETQYF
V gene: TRBV19; CDR3 protein: CASSKGQGIGANEKLFF
V gene: TRBV7-9; CDR3 protein: CASSVRLAGSETQYF
V gene: TRBV27; CDR3 protein: CASSSWDRDTDTQYF
V gene: TRBV27; CDR3 protein: CASSPSFGLAGGNEQFF
V gene: TRBV6-2/TRBV6-3; CDR3 protein: CASSYRAETRAYNEQFF
V gene: TRBV30; CDR3 protein: CAGKRLASTGELFF
V gene: TRBV19; CDR3 protein: CASSVRDRLYEQYF